Listed here are 22 T cell receptor beta chains from one sample, sequenced in a study of cytomegalovirus exposure and HLA in healthy donors. Only in-frame clones appear in the TCRdb table, and some are missing; sequencing was by immunoSEQ multiplex PCR. The profile shows tens of thousands of clones, 94% of them singletons. The sequencing sample was made of PBMCs. These receptor sequences come from a young woman in good health and CMV-seropositive.

A remark on this clone: Different DNA sequences within this sample yield the same CDR3. The chain uses TRBV2 and TRBJ1-5, with 7 bases lining up with TRBD1. Germline V gives CDR1 SNHLY, CDR2 FYNNEI. The CDR3 extends over 14 amino acids. The V and J ends lost 6 bases and 2 bases, in that order; junction bases with no gene match: 4. In nucleotides, the CDR3 is TGTGCCAGCAGAGGAACAGGGGGCAATCAGCCCCAGCATTTT. This encodes CASRGTGGNQPQHF.

This sequence joins TRBV7-6 and TRBJ1-1; no clear D. V dropped 4 bases and J dropped 1 base, with 13 bases sitting between them. The germline V gene encodes CDR1 SGHVS and CDR2 FNYEAQ. CDR3 length: 15 residues. CDR3 residues: CASSYRPPGNTEAFF. The DNA for the CDR3 is TGTGCCAGCAGCTATAGACCCCCGGGGAACACTGAAGCTTTCTTT.

The chain couples TRBV5-4 to TRBJ1-2, with unresolved D. Per germline, CDR1 SGHNT and CDR2 YYREEE (reference sequence). CDR3 size: 12 residues. The germline V and J ends were trimmed by 0 bases and 4 bases, with 4 bases remaining between them. The CDR3 DNA sequence: TGTGCCAGCAGCTTGGACGGCTATGGCTACACCTTC. Its protein is CASSLDGYGYTF.

This clone was counted once. The chain combines TRBV11-2 with TRBJ2-5; TRBD2 aligns across 12 bases. CDR3 size: 17 residues. V lost 1 base to trimming and J lost 5 bases; unmatched junction nucleotides: 8. Germline lookup yields CDR1 SGHAT and CDR2 FQNNGV. The CDR3 region is CASSLGLAGGESETQYF. The DNA for the CDR3 is TGTGCCAGCAGCTTAGGCCTAGCGGGAGGGGAGTCTGAGACCCAGTACTTC.

In nucleotides, the CDR3 is TGCGCCAGCAGCCCCGGACTAGCCCAGAGGGATGAGCAGTTCTTC. Translation gives CASSPGLAQRDEQFF. V usage is TRBV5-1 and J usage is TRBJ2-1; 8 nucleotides agree with TRBD2. The CDR3 totals 15 residues. V lost 4 bases to trimming and J lost 8 bases; unmatched junction nucleotides: 11. The V gene's germline CDR1 is SGHRS and CDR2 YFSETQ.

V and J are TRBV6-1 and TRBJ2-7; possible D gene TRBD1, 5 bases. The length of the CDR3 is 15 residues. With 5 bases removed from V and 4 bases from J, the gap between germline ends came to 18 bases. The germline gives CDR1 MNHNS, CDR2 SASEGT. CDR3 nucleotide sequence: TGTGCCAGCAGTCCCGCGGTGACCCCAGGGTACGAGCAGTACTTC. Translation: CASSPAVTPGYEQYF.

The chain employs TRBV21-1 and TRBJ2-7; TRBD2 is the table's D call, not checked against the DNA. TRBV21-1 is listed as a pseudogene. This CDR3 region has 20 residues. The DNA for the CDR3 is TGTGCCAGCAGCAAATTTAAAGGGACTAGCGGACTTACAGATATCTACGAGCAGTACTTC. Translated, it gives CASSKFKGTSGLTDIYEQYF.

This rearrangement joins TRBV29-1 to TRBJ1-2, with a possible D match to TRBD1 (5 bases). Between the trimmed V and J ends, which lost 5 bases and 8 bases, there was a span of 15 bases. The CDR3 runs 12 residues. Germline CDR1 reads SQVTM; CDR2 reads ANQGSEA. In nucleotides, the CDR3 is TGCAGCGTTTTTGGGGACGCGGGAGGCTACACCTTC. It yields the protein CSVFGDAGGYTF.

The chain links TRBV6-5 to TRBJ1-3; D call uncertain. Germline-derived CDR1 and CDR2 are MNHEY and SVGAGI. The CDR3 sequence is 15 residues long. V shed 7 bases and J shed 0 bases, with 13 bases lying between them. The DNA of the CDR3 is TGTGCCAGCACTCTCCAACTCCGCTCTGGAAACACCATATATTTT. Protein: CASTLQLRSGNTIYF.

A single count supports this clone. As DNA, the CDR3 is TGTGCCAGCACGGCGGGGTTGGGCGGGGAGCTGTTTTTT. Amino acid sequence: CASTAGLGGELFF. This chain links TRBV11-2 with TRBJ2-2; D might be TRBD2 (6 bases). The germline CDR1 and CDR2 sequences are SGHAT and FQNNGV. The CDR3 sequence is 13 residues long. V was pared by 7 bases and J by 7 bases, with 13 bases between. The variable domain in full, with the rest retrieved from reference TRBV11-2 and TRBJ2-2, is EAGVAQSPRYKIIEKRQSVAFWCNPISGHATLYWYQQILGQGPKLLIQFQNNGVVDDSQLPKDRFSAERLKGVDSTLKIQPAKLEDSAVYLCASTAGLGGELFFGEGSRLTVL.

J is TRBJ2-5 and V is TRBV4-3; 7 bases match TRBD2. Unmatched junction bases numbered 9, after V lost 0 bases and J lost 5 bases. Germline V lookup: CDR1 LGHNA, CDR2 YSLEER. The CDR3 spans 16 residues. The CDR3 is CASSQDGSGVGETQYF. The CDR3 nucleotides read TGCGCCAGCAGCCAAGATGGCAGCGGGGTTGGGGAGACCCAGTACTTC.

V gene TRBV30 combines with J gene TRBJ2-3, with unresolved D. This CDR3 spans 11 amino acids. The ends were cut back, 4 bases at V and 3 bases at J, with 5 bases in the middle. Germline CDR1 and CDR2: GTSNPN and SVGIG (reference sequence). The CDR3 loop is CAWTKTDTQYF. CDR3 coding DNA: TGTGCCTGGACCAAAACAGATACGCAGTATTTT.

This rearrangement joins TRBV4-3 to TRBJ1-6, with a weak D call TRBD1 (6 bases). Germline CDR1 and CDR2: LGHNA and YSLEER. V was cut by 4 bases and J by 2 bases, with 12 bases left in between. This CDR3 comprises 16 residues. The CDR3 DNA reads TGCGCCAGCAGCCCAGCAGGGGTTACCTATAATTCACCCCTCCACTTT. The encoded protein is CASSPAGVTYNSPLHF.

The genes are TRBV5-6 and TRBJ2-2; D is unclear. CDR1 is SGHDT and CDR2 is YYEEEE in the germline V gene. V lost 2 bases and J lost 8, with 13 bases in between. This CDR3 region has 14 residues. Here the CDR3 reads CASSFSSILGELFF. CDR3 DNA sequence: TGTGCCAGCAGCTTTAGCTCAATACTGGGGGAGCTGTTTTTT. Combining the CDR3 with reference TRBV5-6 and TRBJ2-2 gives the whole variable domain DAGVTQSPTHLIKTRGQQVTLRCSPKSGHDTVSWYQQALGQGPQFIFQYYEEEERQRGNFPDRFSGHQFPNYSSELNVNALLLGDSALYLCASSFSSILGELFFGEGSRLTVL.

CDR3 sequence reads: CASRIYWGQANTGELFF. CDR3 nucleotide sequence: TGTGCCAGCAGAATCTATTGGGGGCAGGCGAACACCGGGGAGCTGTTTTTT. This chain connects TRBV27 to TRBJ2-2, with D maybe TRBD1 (6 bases). The CDR3 has 17 residues. From germline, CDR1 is MNHEY and CDR2 SMNVEV (reference sequence). Trimming took 6 bases from V and 0 from J, leaving 17 bases between them.

This chain joins TRBV6-6 and TRBJ1-1, with 8 bases aligning to TRBD1. CDR3 length: 15 amino acids. The J segment lost 6 bases and the V segment lost 2 bases, leaving 8 bases of the junction unmatched. CDR1 is MNHNY, CDR2 SVGAGI, per germline (reference sequence). The CDR3 nucleotides read TGTGCCAGCAGTTACACCCGGGACAGGTACCCTGAAGCTTTCTTT. Translation gives CASSYTRDRYPEAFF.

This clone was counted at least ten times. V is TRBV6-1 and J is TRBJ2-6; TRBD2 matches at 7 bases. V was pared by 3 bases and J by 3 bases, with 2 bases of the junction left unmatched. Per the germline V gene, CDR1 is MNHNS and CDR2 is SASEGT. This CDR3 is 15 amino acids long. The CDR3 loop is CASSEGGSGANVLTF. In nucleotides, the CDR3 is TGTGCCAGCAGTGAGGGGGGGAGTGGGGCCAACGTCCTGACTTTC.

The sample holds a few counts of this clone. The chain has TRBV27 and TRBJ1-5; D gene unclear. Trimming removed 8 bases from V and 11 bases from J, with 16 bases in between. The CDR3 contains 12 residues. Germline V gene sequence: CDR1 MNHEY, CDR2 SMNVEV (reference sequence). The CDR3 DNA reads as TGTGCCAGCCGAACCCTTACCGGGGCCCAGCATTTT. Its protein is CASRTLTGAQHF.

The chain recombines TRBV5-1 with TRBJ1-2; D gene unclear. Per germline, CDR1 SGHRS and CDR2 YFSETQ. The CDR3 contains 14 residues. V was pared by 4 bases and J by 4 bases, with 14 bases between. DNA of the CDR3: TGCGCCAGCAGCCCTGAGCCAGGCTTCTATGGCTACACCTTC. It translates to CASSPEPGFYGYTF.

The chain joins TRBV6-5 to TRBJ2-7; D is possibly TRBD2 (7 bases). The CDR3 extends over 12 amino acids. Germline CDR1 reads MNHEY; CDR2 reads SVGAGI. With 6 bases removed from V and 7 bases from J, the gap between germline ends came to 13 bases. CDR3 residues: CASRGGPGEQYF. CDR3 nucleotide sequence: TGTGCCAGCAGGGGGGGGCCAGGGGAGCAGTACTTC.

The chain employs TRBV15 and TRBJ1-1; TRBD1 aligns across 11 bases. CDR3 length equals 16 residues. V lost 1 base, J lost 5 bases, and 6 bases stayed unmatched. The V gene's germline CDR1 is LNHNV and CDR2 YYDKDF (reference sequence). As DNA, the CDR3 is TGTGCCACCAGCAGAGCTAAGGGACAGGGGGAAACTGAAGCTTTCTTT. It specifies CATSRAKGQGETEAFF.

The DNA of the CDR3 is TGTGCCTGGAGTCCCTGGGACAGGGGGAGGGAGACCCAGTACTTC. Its translation: CAWSPWDRGRETQYF. This chain connects TRBV30 to TRBJ2-5; TRBD1 aligns across 11 bases. This CDR3 is built from 15 residues. Germline CDR1 GTSNPN, CDR2 SVGIG (reference sequence). The V and J ends lost 2 bases and 5 bases, in that order; junction bases with no gene match: 7.